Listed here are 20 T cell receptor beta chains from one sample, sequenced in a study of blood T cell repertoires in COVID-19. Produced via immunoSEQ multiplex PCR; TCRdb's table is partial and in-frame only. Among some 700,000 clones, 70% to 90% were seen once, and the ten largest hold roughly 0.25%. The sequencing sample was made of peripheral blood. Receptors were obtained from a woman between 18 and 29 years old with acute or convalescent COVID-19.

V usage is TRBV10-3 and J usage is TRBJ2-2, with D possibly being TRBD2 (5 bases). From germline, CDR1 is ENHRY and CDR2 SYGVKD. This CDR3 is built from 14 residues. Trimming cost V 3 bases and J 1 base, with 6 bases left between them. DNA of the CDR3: TGTGCCATCAGTGACGGGAAGAACACCGGGGAGCTGTTTTTT. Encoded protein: CAISDGKNTGELFF.

DNA for the CDR3: TGTGCCAGCAGCCCAGGGGGTGGTCGACACAACTATGGCTACACCTTC. Translated, it gives CASSPGGGRHNYGYTF. The gene calls are TRBV9 and TRBJ1-2, with TRBD1 matching 7 bases. Germline V lookup: CDR1 SGDLS, CDR2 YYNGEE. The CDR3 runs 16 residues. With V trimmed by 4 bases and J by 2 bases, 11 bases remained unmatched. The full variable domain, its missing parts supplied by reference TRBV9 and TRBJ1-2, is DSGVTQTPKHLITATGQRVTLRCSPRSGDLSVYWYQQSLDQGLQFLIQYYNGEERAKGNILERFSAQQFPDLHSELNLSSLELGDSALYFCASSPGGGRHNYGYTFGSGTRLTVV.

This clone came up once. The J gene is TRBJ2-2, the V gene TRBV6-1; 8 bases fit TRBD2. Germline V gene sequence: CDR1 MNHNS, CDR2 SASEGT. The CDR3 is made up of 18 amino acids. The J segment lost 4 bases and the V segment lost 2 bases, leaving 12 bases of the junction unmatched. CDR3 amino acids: CASSEPHLSGGLTGELFF. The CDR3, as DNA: TGTGCCAGCAGTGAACCCCACCTCTCGGGGGGGCTCACCGGGGAGCTGTTTTTT.

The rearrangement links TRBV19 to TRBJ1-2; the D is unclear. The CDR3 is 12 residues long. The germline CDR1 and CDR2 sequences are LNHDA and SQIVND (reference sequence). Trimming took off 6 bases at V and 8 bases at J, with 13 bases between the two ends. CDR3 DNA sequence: TGTGCCAGTAGCACTAGACCCAGGGGCTACACCTTC. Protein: CASSTRPRGYTF.

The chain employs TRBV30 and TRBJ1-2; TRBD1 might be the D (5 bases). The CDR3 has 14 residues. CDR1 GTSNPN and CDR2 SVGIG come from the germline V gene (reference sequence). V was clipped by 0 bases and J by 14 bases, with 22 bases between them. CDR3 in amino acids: CAWSVAPDLAGRTF. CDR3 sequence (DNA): TGTGCCTGGAGTGTAGCCCCCGATCTGGCAGGGCGAACCTTC.

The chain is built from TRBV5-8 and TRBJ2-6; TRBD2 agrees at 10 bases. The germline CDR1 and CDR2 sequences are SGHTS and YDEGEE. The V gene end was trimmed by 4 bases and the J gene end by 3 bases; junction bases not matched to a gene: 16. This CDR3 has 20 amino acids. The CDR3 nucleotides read TGTGCCAGCAGCAGAATTAGCGGGGGGCCCCAGGGAAGTGGGGCCAACGTCCTGACTTTC. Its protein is CASSRISGGPQGSGANVLTF.

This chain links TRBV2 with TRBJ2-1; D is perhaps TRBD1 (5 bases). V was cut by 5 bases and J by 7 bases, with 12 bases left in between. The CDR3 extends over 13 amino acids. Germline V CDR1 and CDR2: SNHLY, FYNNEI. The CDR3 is CASSLGRSNEQFF. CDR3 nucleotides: TGTGCCAGCAGTTTGGGGCGGTCAAATGAGCAGTTCTTC.

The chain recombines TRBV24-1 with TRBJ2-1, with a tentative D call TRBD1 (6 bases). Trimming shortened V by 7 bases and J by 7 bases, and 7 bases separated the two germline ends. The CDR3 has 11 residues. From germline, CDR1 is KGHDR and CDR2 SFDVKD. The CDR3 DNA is TGTGCCACCAGGGGGGCGAATGAGCAGTTCTTC. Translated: CATRGANEQFF.

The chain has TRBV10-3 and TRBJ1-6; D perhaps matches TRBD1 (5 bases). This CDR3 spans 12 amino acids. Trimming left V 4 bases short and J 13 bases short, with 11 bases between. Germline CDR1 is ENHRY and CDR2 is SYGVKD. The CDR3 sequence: CAISVTGTPLHF. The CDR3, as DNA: TGTGCCATCAGTGTCACAGGAACTCCCCTCCACTTT.

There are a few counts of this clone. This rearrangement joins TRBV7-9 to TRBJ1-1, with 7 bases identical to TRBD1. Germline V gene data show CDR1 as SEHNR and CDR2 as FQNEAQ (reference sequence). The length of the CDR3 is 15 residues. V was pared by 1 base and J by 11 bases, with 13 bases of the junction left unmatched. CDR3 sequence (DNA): TGTGCCAGCAGCTTAGACCTAACAGGGGCCATGGGGGCTTTCTTT. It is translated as CASSLDLTGAMGAFF.

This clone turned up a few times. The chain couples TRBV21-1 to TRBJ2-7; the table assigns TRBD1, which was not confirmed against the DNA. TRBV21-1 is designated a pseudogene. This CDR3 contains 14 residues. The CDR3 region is CASSKGTGGYEQYF. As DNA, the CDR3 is TGTGCCAGCAGCAAAGGGACAGGGGGCTACGAGCAGTACTTC.

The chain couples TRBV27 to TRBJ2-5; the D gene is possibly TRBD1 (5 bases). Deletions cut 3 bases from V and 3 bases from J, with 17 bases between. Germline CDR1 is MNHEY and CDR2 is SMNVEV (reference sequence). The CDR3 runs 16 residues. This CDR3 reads CASSFLTVIWEETQYF. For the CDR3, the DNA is TGTGCCAGCAGTTTCTTGACAGTTATATGGGAAGAGACCCAGTACTTC.

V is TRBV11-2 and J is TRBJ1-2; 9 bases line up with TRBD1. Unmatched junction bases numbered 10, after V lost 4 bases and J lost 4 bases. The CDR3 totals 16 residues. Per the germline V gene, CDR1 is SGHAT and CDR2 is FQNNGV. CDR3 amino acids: CASSSQDRGKGYGYTF. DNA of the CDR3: TGTGCCAGCAGCTCTCAGGACAGGGGAAAAGGCTATGGCTACACCTTC.

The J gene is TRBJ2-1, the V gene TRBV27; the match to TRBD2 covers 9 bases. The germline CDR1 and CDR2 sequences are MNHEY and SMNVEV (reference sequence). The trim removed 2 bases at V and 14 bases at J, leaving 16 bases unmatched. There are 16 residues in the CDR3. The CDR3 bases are TGTGCCAGCAGTTTAGGGGCTGGCGGGGGGGCGGGCCGGGAGTTCTTC. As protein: CASSLGAGGGAGREFF.

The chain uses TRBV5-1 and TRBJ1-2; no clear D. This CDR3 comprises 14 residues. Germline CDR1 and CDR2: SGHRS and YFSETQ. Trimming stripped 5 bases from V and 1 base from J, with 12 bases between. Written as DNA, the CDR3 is TGCGCCAGCAGTTCCCTCGGGAGTAACTATGGCTACACCTTC. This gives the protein CASSSLGSNYGYTF.

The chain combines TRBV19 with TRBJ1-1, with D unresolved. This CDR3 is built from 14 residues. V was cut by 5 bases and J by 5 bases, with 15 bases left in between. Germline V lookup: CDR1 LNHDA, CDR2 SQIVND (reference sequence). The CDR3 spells CASSPWLVKTEAFF. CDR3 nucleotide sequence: TGTGCCAGTAGTCCCTGGCTCGTTAAAACTGAAGCTTTCTTT.

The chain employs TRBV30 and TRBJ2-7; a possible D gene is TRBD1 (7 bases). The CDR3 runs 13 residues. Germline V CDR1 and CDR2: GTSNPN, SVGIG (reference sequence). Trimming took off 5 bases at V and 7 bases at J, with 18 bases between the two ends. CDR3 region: CAWGLGGAGEQYF. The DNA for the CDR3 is TGTGCCTGGGGGTTAGGGGGCGCGGGGGAGCAGTACTTC. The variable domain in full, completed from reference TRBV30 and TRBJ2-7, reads SQTIHQWPATLVQPVGSPLSLECTVEGTSNPNLYWYRQAAGRGLQLLFYSVGIGQISSEVPQNLSASRPQDRQFILSSKKLLLSDSGFYLCAWGLGGAGEQYFGPGTRLTVT.

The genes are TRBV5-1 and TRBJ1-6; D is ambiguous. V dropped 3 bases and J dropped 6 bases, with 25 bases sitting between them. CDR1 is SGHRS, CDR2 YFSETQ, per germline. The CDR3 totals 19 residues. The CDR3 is CASSSKRENSPVGNSPLHF. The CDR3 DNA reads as TGCGCCAGCAGCTCCAAACGGGAGAATTCGCCCGTCGGTAATTCACCCCTCCACTTT.

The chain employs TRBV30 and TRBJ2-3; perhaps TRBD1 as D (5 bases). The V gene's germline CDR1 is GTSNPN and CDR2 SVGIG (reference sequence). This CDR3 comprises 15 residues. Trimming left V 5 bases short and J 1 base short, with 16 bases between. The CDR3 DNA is TGTGCCTGGGACAGTCTAGGATCTCGCACAGATACGCAGTATTTT. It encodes CAWDSLGSRTDTQYF.

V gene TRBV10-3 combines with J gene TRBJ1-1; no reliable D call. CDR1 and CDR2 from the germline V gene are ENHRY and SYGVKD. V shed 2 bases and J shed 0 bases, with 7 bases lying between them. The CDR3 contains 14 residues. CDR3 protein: CAISERRMNTEAFF. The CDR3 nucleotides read TGTGCCATCAGTGAGAGGAGGATGAACACTGAAGCTTTCTTT.